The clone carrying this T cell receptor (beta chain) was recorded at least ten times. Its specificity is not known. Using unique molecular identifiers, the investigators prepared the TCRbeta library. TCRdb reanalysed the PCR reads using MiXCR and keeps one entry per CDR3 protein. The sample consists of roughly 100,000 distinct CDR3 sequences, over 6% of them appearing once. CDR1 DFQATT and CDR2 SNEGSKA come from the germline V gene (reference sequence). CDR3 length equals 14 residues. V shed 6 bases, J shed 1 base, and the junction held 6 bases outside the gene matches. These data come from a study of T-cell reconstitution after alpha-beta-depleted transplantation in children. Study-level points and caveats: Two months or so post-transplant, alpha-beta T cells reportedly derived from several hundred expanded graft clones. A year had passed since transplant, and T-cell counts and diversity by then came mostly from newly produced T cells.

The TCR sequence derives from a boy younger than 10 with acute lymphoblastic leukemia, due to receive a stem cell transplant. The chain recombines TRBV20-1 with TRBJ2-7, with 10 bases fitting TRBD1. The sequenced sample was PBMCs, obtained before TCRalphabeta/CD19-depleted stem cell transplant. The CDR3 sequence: CSAGDRGRSYEQYF. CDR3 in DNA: TGCAGTGCGGGGGACAGGGGAAGGTCCTACGAGCAGTACTTC.